These 23 T cell receptor beta chains were sequenced from one sample in a study of response to subunit inactivated influenza vaccine. TCRdb re-analysed the RT-PCR reads in MiXCR, keeping a single row per CDR3 protein. This table holds about 540,000 distinct CDR3 sequences, 20% to 25% found once. This sample was also put to use in a study of T cells expressing NK-cell markers. That report adds: The authors generated TCR beta cDNA through 5'RACE template switching with UMIs.

The sequencing here drew on CD4+ T cells sorted from PBMCs, taken about 12 days after vaccination. Receptors originate from a man aged 45-65 years who received an inactivated influenza vaccine.

The chain combines TRBV10-3 with TRBJ1-4; possibly TRBD1 for D (6 bases). With 6 bases removed from V and 1 base from J, the gap between germline ends came to 9 bases. The CDR3 sequence is 14 residues long. CDR1 is ENHRY, CDR2 SYGVKD, per germline. The CDR3 coding sequence is TGTGCCATCAGCCCGGACAGAACTAATGAAAAACTGTTTTTT. Its translation: CAISPDRTNEKLFF.

The V and J genes are TRBV24-1 and TRBJ1-5; a weak D match, TRBD1 (5 bases). Trimming pared 4 bases from V and 3 bases from J, leaving 15 bases between. This CDR3 is built from 16 residues. In germline, CDR1 is KGHDR, CDR2 SFDVKD. The CDR3 sequence: CATSDIQGAFNQPQHF. The CDR3 region has the DNA TGTGCCACCAGTGACATTCAAGGGGCATTCAATCAGCCCCAGCATTTT.

This clonotype came up once. The rearrangement uses TRBV19 and TRBJ2-1; D perhaps matches TRBD1 (5 bases). The germline CDR1 and CDR2 sequences are LNHDA and SQIVND (reference sequence). V shed 5 bases and J shed 6 bases, with 20 bases lying between them. CDR3 length equals 16 residues. The CDR3: CASSLLEGATLNEQFF. CDR3 coding DNA: TGTGCCAGTAGTCTCCTTGAAGGGGCGACTCTCAATGAGCAGTTCTTC.

This clonotype was observed a few times. CDR3 sequence reads: CASSLRRGEAFF. The DNA of the CDR3 is TGTGCCAGCAGCTTGAGGCGAGGGGAAGCTTTCTTT. The rearrangement joins TRBV5-6 to TRBJ1-1, with D uncertain. Germline V gene lookup returns CDR1 SGHDT and CDR2 YYEEEE. V shed 1 base and J shed 8 bases, with 9 bases lying between them. The CDR3 is 12 residues long.

The chain has TRBV7-2 and TRBJ2-7, with TRBD1 identical over 7 bases. V shed 6 bases, J shed 1 base, and the junction held 6 bases outside the gene matches. Germline CDR1 and CDR2: SGHTA and FQGNSA. The CDR3 sequence is 14 residues long. CDR3 bases: TGTGCCAGCAGGTCGGCAGGGGGTTCCTACGAGCAGTACTTC. It is translated as CASRSAGGSYEQYF. Using reference TRBV7-2 and TRBJ2-7 for the parts outside the CDR3, the full variable domain is GAGVSQSPSNKVTEKGKDVELRCDPISGHTALYWYRQSLGQGLEFLIYFQGNSAPDKSGLPSDRFSAERTGGSVSTLTIQRTQQEDSAVYLCASRSAGGSYEQYFGPGTRLTVT.

The chain is built from TRBV12-3 or TRBV12-4 and TRBJ1-2; the D is unclear. CDR3 length: 13 amino acids. The V end was cut by 5 bases, the J end by 8 bases, with 15 bases between. The CDR3 protein is CASSRRSLGGYTF. The CDR3 nucleotides read TGTGCCAGCAGTCGCCGCAGCCTTGGAGGCTACACCTTC.

This clonotype was picked up many times. This chain connects TRBV28 to TRBJ2-2; perhaps TRBD1 as D (5 bases). The germline CDR1 and CDR2 sequences are MDHEN and SYDVKM. This CDR3 spans 15 amino acids. Deletions cut 7 bases from V and 1 base from J, with 13 bases between. CDR3 DNA sequence: TGTGCCAGCAAACTACCCGGACAGAACACCGGGGAGCTGTTTTTT. Protein: CASKLPGQNTGELFF.

This clonotype was observed at least ten times. V and J are TRBV24-1 and TRBJ1-5, with TRBD1 as a possible D gene (5 bases). The germline gives CDR1 KGHDR, CDR2 SFDVKD. CDR3 length equals 16 residues. V was pared by 6 bases and J by 0 bases, with 14 bases between. The CDR3 loop reads CATSSGQGGSNQPQHF. In DNA form, the CDR3 reads TGTGCCACCAGTAGCGGACAAGGTGGTAGCAATCAGCCCCAGCATTTT.

This clonotype is a singleton in its sample. For the CDR3, the DNA is TGTGCCAGCAGCTTGGGGGGGACAGCCCGTTCACCCCTCCACTTT. Translating it yields CASSLGGTARSPLHF. The chain employs TRBV5-5 and TRBJ1-6, with 7 bases matching TRBD1. With 0 bases clipped from V and 9 bases from J, the junction kept 6 bases outside the gene matches. The CDR3 runs to 15 residues. Looked up from germline, CDR1 is SGHKS and CDR2 is YYEKEE (reference sequence). Supplemented by reference TRBV5-5 and TRBJ1-6, the full variable domain reads DAGVTQSPTHLIKTRGQQVTLRCSPISGHKSVSWYQQVLGQGPQFIFQYYEKEERGRGNFPDRFSARQFPNYSSELNVNALLLGDSALYLCASSLGGTARSPLHFGNGTRLTVT.

This sequence joins TRBV27 and TRBJ2-2; TRBD1 matches at 10 bases. Germline V gene data show CDR1 as MNHEY and CDR2 as SMNVEV (reference sequence). V gave up 5 bases and J gave up 7 bases; unmatched junction bases: 10. This CDR3 spans 16 amino acids. The CDR3 DNA follows: TGTGCCAGCAGTCCCCGGACAGGGGGGAAATTCGGGGAGCTGTTTTTT. Translated: CASSPRTGGKFGELFF.

The chain couples TRBV7-6 to TRBJ2-7; tentatively, D is TRBD1 or TRBD2 (5 bases each). This CDR3 region has 13 residues. Germline values: CDR1 SGHVS, CDR2 FNYEAQ. V lost 5 bases and J 5 bases, leaving 13 bases between the germline ends. The CDR3 loop is CASSGVGVHEQYF. The CDR3 DNA sequence: TGTGCCAGCAGCGGGGTGGGGGTCCACGAGCAGTACTTC.

This clonotype was observed at least ten times. This chain joins TRBV12-3 or TRBV12-4 and TRBJ2-3; TRBD1 aligns across 10 bases. V gave up 6 bases and J gave up 4 bases; unmatched junction bases: 10. This CDR3 spans 16 amino acids. The CDR3 region is CASSDRQGASADTQYF. The CDR3 region has the DNA TGTGCCAGCAGCGACAGACAGGGGGCGAGTGCAGATACGCAGTATTTT.

The CDR3 reads CAIQTSGGSFAGELFF. DNA of the CDR3: TGTGCCATCCAAACTAGCGGGGGTTCCTTCGCCGGGGAGCTGTTTTTT. V gene TRBV10-3 combines with J gene TRBJ2-2; 11 bases fit TRBD2. The CDR3 length is 16 residues. The V and J ends lost 8 bases and 6 bases, in that order; junction bases with no gene match: 11. In germline, CDR1 is ENHRY, CDR2 SYGVKD.

This clonotype was picked up a small number of times. This chain connects TRBV11-2 to TRBJ1-2, with 8 bases matching TRBD1. Germline lookup yields CDR1 SGHAT and CDR2 FQNNGV. J was trimmed by 0 bases and V by 4 bases; bases with no gene match: 7. This CDR3 has 16 amino acids. The CDR3 DNA sequence: TGTGCCAGCAGCTCCCTCAGGGGACAGGCTAACTATGGCTACACCTTC. Translation: CASSSLRGQANYGYTF.

This chain links TRBV5-6 with TRBJ2-3; 12 nucleotides line up with TRBD1. CDR1 SGHDT and CDR2 YYEEEE come from the germline V gene. The J segment lost 0 bases and the V segment lost 5 bases, leaving 16 bases of the junction unmatched. The CDR3 consists of 20 residues. CDR3 nucleotide sequence: TGTGCCAGCAGTTACGAGGGACAGGGGGCCTCCCCGGCTAGCACAGATACGCAGTATTTT. This codes for CASSYEGQGASPASTDTQYF.

Remarks on this clonotype: The junction differs from germline at one of its ends, possibly a read error. The chain employs TRBV3-1 and TRBJ2-7; TRBD1 matches at 9 bases. CDR1 and CDR2 (germline): LGHDT, YNNKEL (reference sequence). The CDR3 runs to 14 residues. CDR3 bases: TGTGCCAGCAGCCATCGGGACAGGGTGAACGAGAAGTACTTC. Its protein product is CASSHRDRVNEKYF.

This clonotype was detected only a few times. The chain is built from TRBV6-5 and TRBJ2-7, with D possibly matching TRBD1 (6 bases). Germline V gives CDR1 MNHEY, CDR2 SVGAGI. The CDR3 contains 12 residues. Trimming shortened V by 2 bases and J by 6 bases, and 8 bases separated the two germline ends. For the CDR3, the DNA is TGTGCCAGCAGTTACGCCAGGGGCGAGCAGTACTTC. This gives the protein CASSYARGEQYF.

The CDR3 here is CSADLGRAGEWDTQYF. The CDR3 DNA reads TGCAGTGCAGATCTGGGGAGGGCGGGTGAGTGGGATACGCAGTATTTT. This rearrangement joins TRBV20-1 to TRBJ2-3, with 7 positions matching TRBD2. The germline V gene has CDR1 DFQATT and CDR2 SNEGSKA (reference sequence). V shed 6 bases, J shed 6 bases, and the junction held 18 bases outside the gene matches. The CDR3 is 16 residues long.

The genes are TRBV5-1 and TRBJ2-5; 7 positions match TRBD2. V was clipped by 4 bases and J by 4 bases; unmatched bases: 7. Germline-derived CDR1 and CDR2 are SGHRS and YFSETQ. The CDR3 length is 14 residues. CDR3 sequence: CASSPGTMLETQYF. In DNA, the CDR3 is TGCGCCAGCAGCCCGGGGACTATGCTAGAGACCCAGTACTTC.

The genes are TRBV15 and TRBJ2-1, with TRBD1 matching 9 bases. Germline trimming cut 0 bases from V and 2 bases from J; bases unmatched to any gene: 5. Germline CDR1 reads LNHNV; CDR2 reads YYDKDF (reference sequence). This CDR3 has 17 amino acids. CDR3 loop: CATSRDRGQGTYNEQFF. CDR3 DNA: TGTGCCACCAGCAGAGATAGAGGACAGGGGACCTACAATGAGCAGTTCTTC.

The chain's CDR3 is CASSRWDKLNTEAFF. For the CDR3, the DNA is TGCGCCAGCAGCCGATGGGACAAATTGAACACTGAAGCTTTCTTT. V usage is TRBV4-1 and J usage is TRBJ1-1; possible D gene TRBD1, 6 bases. The V gene lost 4 bases and the J gene lost 0 bases, with 12 bases spanning the gap. The CDR3 length is 15 residues. The germline CDR1 and CDR2 sequences are MGHRA and YSYEKL.

J is TRBJ2-7 and V is TRBV12-3 or TRBV12-4; TRBD1 matches at 7 bases. V shed 0 bases and J 3 bases; nucleotides not matched to a gene: 2. The CDR3 has 14 residues. The CDR3 DNA sequence: TGTGCCAGCAGTTTAGCGGGACAGATCTACGAGCAGTACTTC. Amino acids: CASSLAGQIYEQYF.

This clonotype came up a few times. The chain joins TRBV10-3 to TRBJ1-5; a weak D match, TRBD1 (5 bases). The CDR3 loop spans 15 amino acids. The V and J ends lost 2 bases and 5 bases respectively, with 13 bases between them. Germline CDR1 reads ENHRY; CDR2 reads SYGVKD. The CDR3 reads CAISELFLGDQPQHF. The CDR3 region has the DNA TGTGCCATCAGTGAGCTATTTCTAGGGGATCAGCCCCAGCATTTT.